This T cell receptor (beta chain) appears in the sequencing data of a study of T cells in Graves' hyperthyroidism and ophthalmopathy. Turning to the study itself: Peripheral blood was drawn at first diagnosis, prior to all treatment.

CDR1 and CDR2 (germline): KGHSH, LQKENI. CDR3 length: 15 residues. V lost 3 bases to trimming and J lost 5 bases, with 14 bases between them. RNA transcripts were the template for amplifying TCR beta CDR3 regions. When the TCR CDR3 underwent first-round RT-PCR, the HTBI primer set was used. Via MiXCR, TCRdb re-called the multiplex PCR reads, giving one row per CDR3 protein. The repertoire holds a few hundred thousand distinct CDR3 sequences, around 16% seen once, with around 7.8% in the top ten. This clonotype has a count of ten or more. Stable Graves' hyperthyroidism meant no ophthalmopathy progression within 18 months.

Sequenced sample: blood. The V call is TRBV18, the J call TRBJ1-5; D perhaps matches TRBD1 (6 bases). This sequence was found in a woman younger than 45 with Graves' hyperthyroidism. CDR3 nucleotides: TGTGCCAGCTCACCGGTACAGGGATTAGATCAGCCCCAGCATTTT. Translated: CASSPVQGLDQPQHF.